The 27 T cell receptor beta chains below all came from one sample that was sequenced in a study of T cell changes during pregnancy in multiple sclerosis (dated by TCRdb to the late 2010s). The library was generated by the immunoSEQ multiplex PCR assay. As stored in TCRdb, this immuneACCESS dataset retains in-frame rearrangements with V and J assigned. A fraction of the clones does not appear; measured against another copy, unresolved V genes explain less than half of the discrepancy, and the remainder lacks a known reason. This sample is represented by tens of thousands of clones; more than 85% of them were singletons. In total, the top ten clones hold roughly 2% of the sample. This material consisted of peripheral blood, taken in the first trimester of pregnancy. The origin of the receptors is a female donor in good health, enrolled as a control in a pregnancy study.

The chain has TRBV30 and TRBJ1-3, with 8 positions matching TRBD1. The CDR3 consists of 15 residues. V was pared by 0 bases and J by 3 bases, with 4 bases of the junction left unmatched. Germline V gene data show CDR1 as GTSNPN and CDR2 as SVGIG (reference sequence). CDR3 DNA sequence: TGTGCCTGGAGTGTACGCAGGGGGCTTGGAAACACCATATATTTT. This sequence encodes CAWSVRRGLGNTIYF.

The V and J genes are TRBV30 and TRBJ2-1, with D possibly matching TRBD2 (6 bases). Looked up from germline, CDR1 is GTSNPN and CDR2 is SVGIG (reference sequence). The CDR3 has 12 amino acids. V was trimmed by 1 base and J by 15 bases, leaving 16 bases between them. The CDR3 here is CAWSGPIEGLFF. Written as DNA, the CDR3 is TGTGCCTGGAGTGGCCCCATTGAGGGACTGTTCTTC.

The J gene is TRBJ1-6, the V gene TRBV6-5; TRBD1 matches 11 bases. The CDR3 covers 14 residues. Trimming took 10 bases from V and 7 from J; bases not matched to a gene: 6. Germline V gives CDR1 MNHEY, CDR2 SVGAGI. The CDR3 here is CATSGTGGNSPLHF. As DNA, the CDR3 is TGTGCCACCTCCGGGACAGGGGGGAATTCACCCCTCCACTTT.

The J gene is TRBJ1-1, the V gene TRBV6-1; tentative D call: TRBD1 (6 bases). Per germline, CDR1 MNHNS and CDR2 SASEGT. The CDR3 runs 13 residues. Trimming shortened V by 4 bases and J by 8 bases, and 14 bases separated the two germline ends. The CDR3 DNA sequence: TGTGCCAGCAGTGGCCGGGACATAATCGAAGCTTTCTTT. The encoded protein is CASSGRDIIEAFF.

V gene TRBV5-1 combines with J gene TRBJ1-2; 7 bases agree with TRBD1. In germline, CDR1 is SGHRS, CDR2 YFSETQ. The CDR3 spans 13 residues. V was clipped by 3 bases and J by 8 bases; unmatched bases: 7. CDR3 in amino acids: CASSWAGTEGYTF. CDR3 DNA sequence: TGCGCCAGCAGCTGGGCCGGGACAGAGGGCTACACCTTC.

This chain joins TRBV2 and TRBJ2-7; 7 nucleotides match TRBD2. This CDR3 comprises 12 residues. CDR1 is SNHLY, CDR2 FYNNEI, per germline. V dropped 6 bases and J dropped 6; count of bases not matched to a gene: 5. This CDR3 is CASREGRVEQYF. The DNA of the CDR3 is TGTGCCAGCAGGGAGGGGAGGGTCGAGCAGTACTTC.

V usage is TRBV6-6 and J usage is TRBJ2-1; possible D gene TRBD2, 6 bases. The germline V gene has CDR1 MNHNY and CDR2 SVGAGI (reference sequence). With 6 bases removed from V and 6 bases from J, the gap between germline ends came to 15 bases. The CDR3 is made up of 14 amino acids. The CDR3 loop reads CASSPWAEGNEQFF. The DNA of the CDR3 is TGTGCCAGCAGCCCCTGGGCGGAGGGCAATGAGCAGTTCTTC.

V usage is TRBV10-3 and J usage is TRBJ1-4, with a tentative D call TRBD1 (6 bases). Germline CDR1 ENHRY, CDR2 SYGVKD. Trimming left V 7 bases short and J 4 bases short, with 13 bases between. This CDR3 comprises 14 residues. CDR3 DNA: TGTGCCATCAAACAGGGAGACGGTAATGAAAAACTGTTTTTT. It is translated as CAIKQGDGNEKLFF.

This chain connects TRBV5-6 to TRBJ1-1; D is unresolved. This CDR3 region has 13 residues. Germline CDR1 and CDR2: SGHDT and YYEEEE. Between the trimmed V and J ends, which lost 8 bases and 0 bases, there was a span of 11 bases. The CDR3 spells CASTMLLNTEAFF. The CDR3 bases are TGTGCCAGTACAATGCTCCTGAACACTGAAGCTTTCTTT.

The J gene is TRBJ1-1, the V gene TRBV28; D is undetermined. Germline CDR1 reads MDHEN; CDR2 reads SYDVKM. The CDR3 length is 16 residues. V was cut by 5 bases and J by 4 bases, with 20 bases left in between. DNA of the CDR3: TGTGCCAGCAGTCCCAACAGCCCCCTTGGGAGCACTGAAGCTTTCTTT. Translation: CASSPNSPLGSTEAFF.

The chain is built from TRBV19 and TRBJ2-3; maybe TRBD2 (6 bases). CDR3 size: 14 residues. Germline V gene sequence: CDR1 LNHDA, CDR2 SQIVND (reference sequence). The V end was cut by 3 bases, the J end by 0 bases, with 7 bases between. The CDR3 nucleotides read TGTGCCAGTAGTATTAGCGGAAGCACAGATACGCAGTATTTT. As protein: CASSISGSTDTQYF.

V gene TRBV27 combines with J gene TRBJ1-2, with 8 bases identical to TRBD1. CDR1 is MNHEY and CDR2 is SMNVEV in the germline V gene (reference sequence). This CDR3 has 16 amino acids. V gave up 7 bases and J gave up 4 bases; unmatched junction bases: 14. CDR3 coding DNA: TGTGCCAGCAATCCCGCAACAGGGGGGCCGATCTATGGCTACACCTTC. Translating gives CASNPATGGPIYGYTF.

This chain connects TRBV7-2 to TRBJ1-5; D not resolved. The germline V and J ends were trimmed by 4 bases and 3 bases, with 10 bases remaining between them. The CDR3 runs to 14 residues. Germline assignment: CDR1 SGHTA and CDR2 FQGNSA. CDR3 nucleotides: TGTGCCAGCAGCTCCCCCGGGATCAATCAGCCCCAGCATTTT. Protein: CASSSPGINQPQHF.

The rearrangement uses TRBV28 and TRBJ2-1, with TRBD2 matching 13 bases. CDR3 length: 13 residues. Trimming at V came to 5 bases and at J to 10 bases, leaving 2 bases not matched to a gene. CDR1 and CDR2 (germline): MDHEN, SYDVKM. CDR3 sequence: CASSPGLAGEQFF. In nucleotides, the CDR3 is TGTGCCAGCAGTCCGGGACTAGCGGGAGAGCAGTTCTTC.

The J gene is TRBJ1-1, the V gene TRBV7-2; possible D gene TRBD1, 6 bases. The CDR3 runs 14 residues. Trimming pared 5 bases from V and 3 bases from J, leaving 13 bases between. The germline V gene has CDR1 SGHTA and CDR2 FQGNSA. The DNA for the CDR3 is TGTGCCAGCAGCCCGGAGGCAGGGGACACTGAAGCTTTCTTT. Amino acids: CASSPEAGDTEAFF.

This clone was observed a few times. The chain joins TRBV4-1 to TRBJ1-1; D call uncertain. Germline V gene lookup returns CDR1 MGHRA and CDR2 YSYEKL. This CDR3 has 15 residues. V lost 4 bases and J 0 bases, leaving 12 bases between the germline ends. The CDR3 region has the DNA TGCGCCAGCAGCCGACAATCCCAGGTGAACACTGAAGCTTTCTTT. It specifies CASSRQSQVNTEAFF.

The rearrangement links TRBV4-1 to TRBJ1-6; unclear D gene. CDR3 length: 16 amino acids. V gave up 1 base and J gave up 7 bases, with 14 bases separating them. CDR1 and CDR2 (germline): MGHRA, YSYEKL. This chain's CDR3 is CASSQVRQRTNSPLHF. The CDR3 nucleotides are TGCGCCAGCAGCCAAGTGAGGCAGAGAACCAATTCACCCCTCCACTTT.

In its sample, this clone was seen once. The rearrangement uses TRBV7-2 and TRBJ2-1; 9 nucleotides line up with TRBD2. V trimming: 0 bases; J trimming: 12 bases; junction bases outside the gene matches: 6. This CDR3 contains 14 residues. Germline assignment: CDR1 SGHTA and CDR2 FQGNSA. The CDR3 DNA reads TGTGCCAGCAGCTTAGCTGGCGGGGGGGCGGGGCAGTTCTTC. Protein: CASSLAGGGAGQFF.

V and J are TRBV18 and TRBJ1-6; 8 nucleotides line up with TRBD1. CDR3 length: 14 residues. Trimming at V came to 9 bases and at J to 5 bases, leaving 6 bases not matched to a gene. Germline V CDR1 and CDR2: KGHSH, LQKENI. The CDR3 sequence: CASSRDRHNSPLHF. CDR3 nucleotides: TGTGCCAGTTCCCGGGACAGGCATAATTCACCCCTCCACTTT.

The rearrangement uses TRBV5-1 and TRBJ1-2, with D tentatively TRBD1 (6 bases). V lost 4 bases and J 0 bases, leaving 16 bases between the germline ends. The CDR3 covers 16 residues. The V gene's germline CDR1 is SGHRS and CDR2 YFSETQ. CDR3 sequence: CASSPWGLDPNYGYTF. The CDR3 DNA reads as TGCGCCAGCAGCCCGTGGGGGCTCGACCCTAACTATGGCTACACCTTC.

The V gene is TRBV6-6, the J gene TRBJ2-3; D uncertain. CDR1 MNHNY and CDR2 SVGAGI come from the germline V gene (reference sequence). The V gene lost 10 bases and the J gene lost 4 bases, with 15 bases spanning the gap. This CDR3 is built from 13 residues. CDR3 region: CATFIAAADTQYF. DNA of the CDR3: TGTGCCACCTTCATAGCCGCCGCAGATACGCAGTATTTT.

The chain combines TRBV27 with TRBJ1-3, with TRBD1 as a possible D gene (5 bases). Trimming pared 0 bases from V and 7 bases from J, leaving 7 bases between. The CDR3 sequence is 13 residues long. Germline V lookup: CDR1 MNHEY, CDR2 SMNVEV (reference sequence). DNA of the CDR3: TGTGCCAGCAGTTTATCGGGGGGTAACACCATATATTTT. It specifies CASSLSGGNTIYF.

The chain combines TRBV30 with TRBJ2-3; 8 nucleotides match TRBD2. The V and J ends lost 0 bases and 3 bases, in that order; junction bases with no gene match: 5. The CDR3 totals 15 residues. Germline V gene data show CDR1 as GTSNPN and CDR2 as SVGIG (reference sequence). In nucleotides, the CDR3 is TGTGCCTGGAGTGTAGGCGGGGGGAGGACAGATACGCAGTATTTT. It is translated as CAWSVGGGRTDTQYF.

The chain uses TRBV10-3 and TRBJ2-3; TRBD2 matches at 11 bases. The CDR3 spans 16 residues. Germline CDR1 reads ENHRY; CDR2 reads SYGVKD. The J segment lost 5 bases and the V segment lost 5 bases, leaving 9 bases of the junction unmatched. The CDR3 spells CAISPQTSGVGDTQYF. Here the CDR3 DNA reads TGTGCCATCAGTCCACAGACTAGCGGGGTGGGAGATACGCAGTATTTT.

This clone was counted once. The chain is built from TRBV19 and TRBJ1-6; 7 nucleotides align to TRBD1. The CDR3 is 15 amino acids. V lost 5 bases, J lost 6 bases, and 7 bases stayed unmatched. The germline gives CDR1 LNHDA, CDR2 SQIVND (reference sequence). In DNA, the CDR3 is TGTGCCAGTAGTCTTACAGGGGAAGGTAATTCACCCCTCCACTTT. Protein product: CASSLTGEGNSPLHF.

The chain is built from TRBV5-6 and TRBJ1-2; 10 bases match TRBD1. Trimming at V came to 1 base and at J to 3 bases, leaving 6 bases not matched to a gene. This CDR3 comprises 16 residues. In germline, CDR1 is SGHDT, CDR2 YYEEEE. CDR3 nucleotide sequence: TGTGCCAGCAGCTTGAGGGGGGACAGGGGATACTATGGCTACACCTTC. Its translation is CASSLRGDRGYYGYTF.

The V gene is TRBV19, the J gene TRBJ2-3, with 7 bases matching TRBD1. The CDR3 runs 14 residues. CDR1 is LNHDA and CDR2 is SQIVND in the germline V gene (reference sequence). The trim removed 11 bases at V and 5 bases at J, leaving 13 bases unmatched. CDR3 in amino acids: CASKLRQGKDTQYF. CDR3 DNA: TGTGCCTCGAAACTGAGACAGGGAAAAGATACGCAGTATTTT.